This is a list of T cell receptor beta chains from one sample in a study of blood T cell repertoires in COVID-19. Assay used: immunoSEQ multiplex PCR; TCRdb lists only in-frame clones, some missing. In the table there are some 41,000 clones, about 86% of which are singletons. Sample: peripheral blood. These TCRs come from a man aged 40-50 years with active COVID-19. Both conserved end residues are part of each CDR3. The order of the fields is D gene, CDR3 length, J gene, clone size, V gene, CDR3 protein, CDR3 DNA. The D gene is left open where the match is weak. The size field is filled for only some rows; it gives once, few, many or a size class.

d_call: TRBD1
cdr3_length: 14
j_call: TRBJ1-1
clone_size: NA
v_call: TRBV2
cdr3_aa: CASIYRGLGTEAFF
cdr3_nt: TGTGCCAGCATTTACAGGGGGCTGGGGACTGAAGCTTTCTTT

d_call: NA
cdr3_length: 15
j_call: TRBJ2-7
clone_size: NA
v_call: TRBV11-2
cdr3_aa: CASSLVGAPSYEQYF
cdr3_nt: TGTGCCAGCAGCTTAGTAGGGGCGCCCTCCTACGAGCAGTACTTC

d_call: NA
cdr3_length: 14
j_call: TRBJ2-3
clone_size: once
v_call: TRBV5-1
cdr3_aa: CASSLSGRLDTQYF
cdr3_nt: TGCGCCAGCAGCTTAAGCGGTAGGCTAGATACGCAGTATTTT

d_call: TRBD2
cdr3_length: 18
j_call: TRBJ2-2
clone_size: NA
v_call: TRBV19
cdr3_aa: CASSSPSGRRANTGELFF
cdr3_nt: TGTGCCAGTAGTTCGCCTAGCGGGAGGAGGGCGAACACCGGGGAGCTGTTTTTT

d_call: TRBD1
cdr3_length: 17
j_call: TRBJ2-7
clone_size: NA
v_call: TRBV30
cdr3_aa: CAWTLPGQAGGRYEQYF
cdr3_nt: TGTGCCTGGACCCTGCCGGGACAGGCCGGCGGGCGGTACGAGCAGTACTTC

d_call: NA
cdr3_length: 16
j_call: TRBJ1-1
clone_size: NA
v_call: TRBV7-8
cdr3_aa: CASSSGAGLGIDEAFF
cdr3_nt: TGTGCCAGCAGCTCCGGCGCAGGGCTAGGAATTGATGAAGCTTTCTTT

d_call: NA
cdr3_length: 14
j_call: TRBJ2-5
clone_size: few
v_call: TRBV29-1
cdr3_aa: CSVEGGSRGETQYF
cdr3_nt: TGCAGCGTTGAAGGAGGGTCACGGGGAGAGACCCAGTACTTC

d_call: TRBD1
cdr3_length: 15
j_call: TRBJ1-1
clone_size: NA
v_call: TRBV5-1
cdr3_aa: CASSFTGDLNTEAFF
cdr3_nt: TGCGCCAGCAGTTTCACAGGGGACCTGAACACTGAAGCTTTCTTT

d_call: NA
cdr3_length: 10
j_call: TRBJ2-5
clone_size: once
v_call: TRBV3-1/TRBV3-2
cdr3_aa: CASSAETQYF
cdr3_nt: TGTGCCAGCAGCGCGGAGACCCAGTACTTC

d_call: TRBD1
cdr3_length: 17
j_call: TRBJ1-2
clone_size: NA
v_call: TRBV5-1
cdr3_aa: CASSLGLGTEPNYGYTF
cdr3_nt: TGCGCCAGCAGCTTGGGGCTAGGGACAGAACCTAACTATGGCTACACCTTC

d_call: NA
cdr3_length: 15
j_call: TRBJ1-2
clone_size: NA
v_call: TRBV27
cdr3_aa: CASSFARTVNYGYTF
cdr3_nt: TGTGCCAGCAGTTTTGCCAGGACTGTTAACTATGGCTACACCTTC

d_call: NA
cdr3_length: 16
j_call: TRBJ2-2
clone_size: NA
v_call: TRBV12-5
cdr3_aa: CASAHQEGVNTGELFF
cdr3_nt: TGTGCTAGTGCCCATCAGGAGGGAGTGAACACCGGGGAGCTGTTTTTT

d_call: TRBD2
cdr3_length: 16
j_call: TRBJ2-1
clone_size: NA
v_call: TRBV24-1
cdr3_aa: CATSTTSGSVNNEQFF
cdr3_nt: TGTGCCACCAGTACTACTAGCGGGAGTGTCAACAATGAGCAGTTCTTC

d_call: TRBD2
cdr3_length: 15
j_call: TRBJ2-1
clone_size: few
v_call: TRBV30
cdr3_aa: CAWNRGTSGNNEQFF
cdr3_nt: TGTGCCTGGAACCGAGGTACTAGCGGGAACAATGAGCAGTTCTTC

d_call: TRBD2
cdr3_length: 18
j_call: TRBJ2-2
clone_size: NA
v_call: TRBV25-1
cdr3_aa: CASSEYTSGLSKGGELFF
cdr3_nt: TGTGCCAGCAGTGAATACACTAGCGGGTTAAGTAAGGGCGGGGAGCTGTTTTTT

d_call: TRBD2
cdr3_length: 18
j_call: TRBJ2-6
clone_size: once
v_call: TRBV28
cdr3_aa: CASSLSSGRRSGANVLTF
cdr3_nt: TGTGCCAGCAGTTTATCTAGCGGGAGGCGGTCAGGGGCCAACGTCCTGACTTTC

d_call: NA
cdr3_length: 15
j_call: TRBJ2-1
clone_size: NA
v_call: TRBV15
cdr3_aa: CATSGSTGSYNEQFF
cdr3_nt: TGTGCCACCAGCGGCTCGACAGGCTCCTACAATGAGCAGTTCTTC

d_call: NA
cdr3_length: 13
j_call: TRBJ2-7
clone_size: NA
v_call: TRBV3-1/TRBV3-2
cdr3_aa: CASSPTDYYEQYF
cdr3_nt: TGTGCCAGCAGCCCCACAGATTATTACGAGCAGTACTTC

d_call: NA
cdr3_length: 14
j_call: TRBJ1-5
clone_size: NA
v_call: TRBV15
cdr3_aa: CATSSRQNNQPQHF
cdr3_nt: TGTGCCACCAGCTCACGACAGAACAATCAGCCCCAGCATTTT

d_call: NA
cdr3_length: 12
j_call: TRBJ2-1
clone_size: NA
v_call: TRBV7-9
cdr3_aa: CASNHRGNEQFF
cdr3_nt: TGTGCCAGCAATCATCGGGGCAATGAGCAGTTCTTC

d_call: NA
cdr3_length: 15
j_call: TRBJ2-1
clone_size: NA
v_call: TRBV5-6
cdr3_aa: CASSLERVPYNEQFF
cdr3_nt: TGTGCCAGCAGCTTGGAAAGAGTACCCTACAATGAGCAGTTCTTC

d_call: TRBD2
cdr3_length: 17
j_call: TRBJ2-5
clone_size: once
v_call: TRBV7-9
cdr3_aa: CASSLAEASGIQETQYF
cdr3_nt: TGTGCCAGCAGCTTAGCGGAGGCTAGCGGTATTCAAGAGACCCAGTACTTC

d_call: TRBD1
cdr3_length: 16
j_call: TRBJ1-1
clone_size: NA
v_call: TRBV7-9
cdr3_aa: CASSLGTGGGGTEAFF
cdr3_nt: TGTGCCAGCAGCTTAGGGACAGGGGGCGGAGGCACTGAAGCTTTCTTT

d_call: NA
cdr3_length: 15
j_call: TRBJ2-3
clone_size: few
v_call: TRBV6-4
cdr3_aa: CASSERARGTDTQYF
cdr3_nt: TGTGCCAGCAGTGAAAGAGCCAGGGGCACAGATACGCAGTATTTT

d_call: NA
cdr3_length: 15
j_call: TRBJ1-2
clone_size: NA
v_call: TRBV18
cdr3_aa: CASSPPTAPNYGYTF
cdr3_nt: TGTGCCAGCTCACCGCCGACAGCCCCCAACTATGGCTACACCTTC

d_call: TRBD1
cdr3_length: 15
j_call: TRBJ1-6
clone_size: NA
v_call: TRBV7-9
cdr3_aa: CASSGNRGNNSPLHF
cdr3_nt: TGTGCCAGCAGCGGAAACAGGGGTAATAATTCACCCCTCCACTTT

d_call: TRBD1
cdr3_length: 19
j_call: TRBJ1-4
clone_size: once
v_call: TRBV19
cdr3_aa: CASSTRPRKPGQPNEKLFF
cdr3_nt: TGTGCCAGTAGTACCAGACCCAGGAAACCGGGACAGCCAAATGAAAAACTGTTTTTT

d_call: NA
cdr3_length: 13
j_call: TRBJ2-3
clone_size: NA
v_call: TRBV11-3
cdr3_aa: CASSSAGGDTQYF
cdr3_nt: TGTGCCAGCAGCTCAGCCGGGGGAGATACGCAGTATTTT

d_call: TRBD2
cdr3_length: 14
j_call: TRBJ2-5
clone_size: NA
v_call: TRBV28
cdr3_aa: CASSLAGVRETQYF
cdr3_nt: TGTGCCAGCAGTTTAGCGGGAGTAAGGGAGACCCAGTACTTC

d_call: NA
cdr3_length: 13
j_call: TRBJ1-2
clone_size: once
v_call: TRBV18
cdr3_aa: CASSSTSNYGYTF
cdr3_nt: TGTGCCAGCTCATCGACATCTAACTATGGCTACACCTTC